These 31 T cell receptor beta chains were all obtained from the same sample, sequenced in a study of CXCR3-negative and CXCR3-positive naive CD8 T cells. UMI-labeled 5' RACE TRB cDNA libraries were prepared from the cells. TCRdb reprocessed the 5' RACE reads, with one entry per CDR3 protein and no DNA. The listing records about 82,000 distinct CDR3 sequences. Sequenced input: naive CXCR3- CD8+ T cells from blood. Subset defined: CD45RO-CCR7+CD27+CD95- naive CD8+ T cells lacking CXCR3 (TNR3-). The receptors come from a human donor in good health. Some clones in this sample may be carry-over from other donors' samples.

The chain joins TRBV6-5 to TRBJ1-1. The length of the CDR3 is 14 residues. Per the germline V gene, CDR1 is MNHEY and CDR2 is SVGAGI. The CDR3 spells CASSYGDGDTEAFF.

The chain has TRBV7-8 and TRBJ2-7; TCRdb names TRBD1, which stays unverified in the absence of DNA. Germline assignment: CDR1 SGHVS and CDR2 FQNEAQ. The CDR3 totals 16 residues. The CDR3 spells CASSWDRVKEGYEQYF.

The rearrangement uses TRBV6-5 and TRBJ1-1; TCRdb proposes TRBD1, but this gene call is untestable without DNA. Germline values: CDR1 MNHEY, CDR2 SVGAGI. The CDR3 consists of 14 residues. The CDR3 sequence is CASRTDRPNTEAFF.

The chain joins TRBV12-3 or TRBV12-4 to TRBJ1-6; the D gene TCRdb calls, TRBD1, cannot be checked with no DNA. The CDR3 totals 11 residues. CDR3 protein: CASSSGGGFHF.

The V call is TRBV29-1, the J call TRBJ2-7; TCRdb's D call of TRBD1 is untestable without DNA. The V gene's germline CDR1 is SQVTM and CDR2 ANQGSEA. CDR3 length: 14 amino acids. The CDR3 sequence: CSVEDGDRDYEQYF.

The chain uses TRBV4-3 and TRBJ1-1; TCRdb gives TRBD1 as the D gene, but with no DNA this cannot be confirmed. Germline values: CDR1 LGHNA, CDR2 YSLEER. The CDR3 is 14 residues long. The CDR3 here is CASSQDEGVTEAFF.

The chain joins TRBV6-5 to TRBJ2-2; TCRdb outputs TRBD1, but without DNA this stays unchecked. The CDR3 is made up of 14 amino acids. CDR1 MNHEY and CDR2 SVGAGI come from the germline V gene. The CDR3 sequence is CASTVSAGAGELFF.

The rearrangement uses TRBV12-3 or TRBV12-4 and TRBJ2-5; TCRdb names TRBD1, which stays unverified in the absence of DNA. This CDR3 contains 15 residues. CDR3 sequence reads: CASSRGQGNVETQYF.

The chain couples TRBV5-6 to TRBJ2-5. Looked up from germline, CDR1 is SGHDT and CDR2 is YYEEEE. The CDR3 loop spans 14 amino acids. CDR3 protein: CASSLEGRQETQYF.

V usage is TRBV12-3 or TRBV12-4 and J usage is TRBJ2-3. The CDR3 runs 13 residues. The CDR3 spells CASSGLGTDTQYF.

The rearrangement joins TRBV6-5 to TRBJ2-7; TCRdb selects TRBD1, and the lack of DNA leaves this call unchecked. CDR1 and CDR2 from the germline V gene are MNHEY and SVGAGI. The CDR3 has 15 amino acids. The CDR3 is CASSINHGASYEQYF.

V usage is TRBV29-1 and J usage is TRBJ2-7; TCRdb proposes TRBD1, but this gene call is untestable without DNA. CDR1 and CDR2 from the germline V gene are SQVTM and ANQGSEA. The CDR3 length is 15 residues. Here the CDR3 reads CSVEEAGQGSYEQYF.

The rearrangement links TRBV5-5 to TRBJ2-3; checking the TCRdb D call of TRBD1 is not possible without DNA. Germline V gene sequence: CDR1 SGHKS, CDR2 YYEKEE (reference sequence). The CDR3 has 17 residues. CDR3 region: CASSLYLEGGDTDTQYF.

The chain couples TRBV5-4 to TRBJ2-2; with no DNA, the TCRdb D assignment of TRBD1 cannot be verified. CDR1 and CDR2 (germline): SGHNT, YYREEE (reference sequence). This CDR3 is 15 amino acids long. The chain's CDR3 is CASSPWTGNTGELFF.

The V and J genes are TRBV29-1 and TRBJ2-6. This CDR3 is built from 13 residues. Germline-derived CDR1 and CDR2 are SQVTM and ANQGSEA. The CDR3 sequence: CSGRESGANVLTF.

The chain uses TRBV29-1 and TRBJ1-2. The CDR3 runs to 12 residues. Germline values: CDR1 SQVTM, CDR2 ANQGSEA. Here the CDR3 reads CSVDGQPYGYTF.

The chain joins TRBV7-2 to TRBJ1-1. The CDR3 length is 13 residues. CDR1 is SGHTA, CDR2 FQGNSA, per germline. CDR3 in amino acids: CASSRRHYTEAFF.

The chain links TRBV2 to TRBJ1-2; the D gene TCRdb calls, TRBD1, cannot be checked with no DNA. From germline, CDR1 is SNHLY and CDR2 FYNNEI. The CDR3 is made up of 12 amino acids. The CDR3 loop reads CASVTGNYGYTF.

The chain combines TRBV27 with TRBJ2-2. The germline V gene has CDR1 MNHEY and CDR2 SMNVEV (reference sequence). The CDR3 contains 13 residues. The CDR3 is CASSPPNTGELFF.

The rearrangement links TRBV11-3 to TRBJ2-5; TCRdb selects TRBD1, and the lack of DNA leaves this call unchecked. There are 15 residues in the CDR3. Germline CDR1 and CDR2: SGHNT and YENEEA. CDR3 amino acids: CASGLGDRGRETQYF.

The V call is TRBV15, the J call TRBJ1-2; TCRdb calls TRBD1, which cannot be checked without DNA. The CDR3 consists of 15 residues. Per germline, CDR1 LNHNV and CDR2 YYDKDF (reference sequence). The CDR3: CATSIPGTVLYGYTF.

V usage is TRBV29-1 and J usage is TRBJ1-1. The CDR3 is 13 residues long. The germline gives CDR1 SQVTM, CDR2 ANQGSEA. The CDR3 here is CSVVLGMNTEAFF.

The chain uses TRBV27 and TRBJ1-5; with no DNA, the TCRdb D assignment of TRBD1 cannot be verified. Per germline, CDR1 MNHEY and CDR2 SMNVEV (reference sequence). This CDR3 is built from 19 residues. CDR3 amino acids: CASSVLYPGTGVGSQPQHF.

The CDR3 sequence: CASSLVQGVSYEQYF. The rearrangement uses TRBV28 and TRBJ2-7. This CDR3 region has 15 residues. Germline V gives CDR1 MDHEN, CDR2 SYDVKM.

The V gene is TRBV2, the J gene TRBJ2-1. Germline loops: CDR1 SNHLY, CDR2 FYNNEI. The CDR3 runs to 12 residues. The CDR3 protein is CASKSNGNEQFF.

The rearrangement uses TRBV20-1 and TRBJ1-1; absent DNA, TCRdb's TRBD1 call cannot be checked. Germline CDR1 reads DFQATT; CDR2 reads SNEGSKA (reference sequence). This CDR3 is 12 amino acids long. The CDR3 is CSARVGQVEAFF.

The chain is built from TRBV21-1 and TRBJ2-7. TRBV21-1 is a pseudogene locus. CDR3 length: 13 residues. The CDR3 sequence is CASSRDLSYEQYF.

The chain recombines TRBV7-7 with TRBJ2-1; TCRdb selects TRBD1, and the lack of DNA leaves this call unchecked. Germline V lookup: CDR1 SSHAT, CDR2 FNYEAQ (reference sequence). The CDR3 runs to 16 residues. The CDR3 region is CASSQGGRESYNEQFF. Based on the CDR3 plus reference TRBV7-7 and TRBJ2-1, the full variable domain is GAGVSQSPRYKVTKRGQDVTLRCDPISSHATLYWYQQALGQGPEFLTYFNYEAQPDKSGLPSDRFSAERPEGSISTLTIQRTEQRDSAMYRCASSQGGRESYNEQFFGPGTRLTVL.

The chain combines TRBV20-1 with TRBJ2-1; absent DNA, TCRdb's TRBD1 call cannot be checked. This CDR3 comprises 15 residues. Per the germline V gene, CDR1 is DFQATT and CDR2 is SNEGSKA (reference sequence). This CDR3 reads CSARTGASSYNEQFF.

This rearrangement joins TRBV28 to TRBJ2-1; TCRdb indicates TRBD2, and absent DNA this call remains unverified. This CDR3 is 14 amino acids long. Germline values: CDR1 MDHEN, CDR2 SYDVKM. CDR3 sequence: CASSALAIYNEQFF.

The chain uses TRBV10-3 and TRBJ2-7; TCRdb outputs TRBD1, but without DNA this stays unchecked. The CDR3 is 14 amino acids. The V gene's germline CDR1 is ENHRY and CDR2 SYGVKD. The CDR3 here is CAIGRDRLPYEQYF.